The T cell receptor (beta chain) described here comes from a study of blood T cell repertoires in COVID-19. Looking at the study overall: The United States, Italy and Spain supplied acute and convalescent COVID-19 samples. In each case, the material was cDNA or gDNA derived from T cells, B-cell-depleted T cells, or PBMCs.

The length of the CDR3 is 13 residues. The V end lost 8 bases, the J end lost 0 bases, and 10 bases lay between the germline ends. Germline V gene lookup returns CDR1 MNHEY and CDR2 SVGAGI. Methods used by the authors: Reference gene primer amplification yielded estimated nucleated cell counts. TCRdb keeps only in-frame clones here, not all; method: immunoSEQ multiplex PCR. The D gene and trimming were derived from the DNA, and the V and J assignments and clone size from that table. This sample carries around 280,000 clones, approximately 84% of them seen once, and the ten largest clones take approximately 2%.

This TCR was sampled from a woman aged 30 to 39 who had recovered from COVID-19. Sequences were obtained from peripheral blood. The J gene is TRBJ1-2, the V gene TRBV6-5; D unresolved. CDR3: CASYSHSNYGYTF. As DNA, the CDR3 is TGTGCCAGCTACTCCCACTCTAACTATGGCTACACCTTC.